One sample yielded the 32 T cell receptor beta chains listed below, sequenced in a study of T cell changes during pregnancy in multiple sclerosis. Clones were read by immunoSEQ multiplex PCR, and TCRdb kept only the in-frame ones, dropping some. The sample contains around 110,000 clones, approximately 90% of which appear only once. The sample here was peripheral blood, taken in the third trimester of pregnancy. The origin of the receptors is a female donor in good health, enrolled as a control in a pregnancy study.

The V call is TRBV30, the J call TRBJ1-2; a weak D match, TRBD1 (6 bases). The CDR3 consists of 13 residues. The V gene's germline CDR1 is GTSNPN and CDR2 SVGIG (reference sequence). V lost 3 bases and J lost 3, with 11 bases in between. DNA for the CDR3: TGTGCCTGGAGGACAGGAGAAGACTATGGCTACACCTTC. Its translation is CAWRTGEDYGYTF.

The chain recombines TRBV18 with TRBJ2-1, with 9 nucleotides matching TRBD2. Germline CDR1 and CDR2: KGHSH and LQKENI. CDR3 length: 16 amino acids. V was clipped by 6 bases and J by 3 bases; unmatched bases: 9. This chain's CDR3 is CASSRDIAGDYNEQFF. The CDR3 DNA follows: TGTGCCAGCTCCCGTGACATAGCGGGGGACTACAATGAGCAGTTCTTC. The variable domain in full, with the rest retrieved from reference TRBV18 and TRBJ2-1, is NAGVMQNPRHLVRRRGQEARLRCSPMKGHSHVYWYRQLPEEGLKFMVYLQKENIIDESGMPKERFSAEFPKEGPSILRIQQVVRGDSAAYFCASSRDIAGDYNEQFFGPGTRLTVL.

The chain is built from TRBV18 and TRBJ1-1; 8 bases are shared with TRBD1. V was clipped by 4 bases and J by 5 bases; unmatched bases: 12. This CDR3 is built from 16 residues. The V gene's germline CDR1 is KGHSH and CDR2 LQKENI. Here the CDR3 DNA reads TGTGCCAGCTCACAATCGCGGACAGGGAGTGGGACTGAAGCTTTCTTT. Translation: CASSQSRTGSGTEAFF.

V and J are TRBV4-3 and TRBJ1-1; TRBD1 agrees at 7 bases. J was trimmed by 3 bases and V by 1 base; bases with no gene match: 5. The CDR3 has 15 residues. CDR1 is LGHNA, CDR2 YSLEER, per germline. In DNA, the CDR3 is TGCGCCAGCAGCCAAGGCAGGACAGGTCACACTGAAGCTTTCTTT. This translates into CASSQGRTGHTEAFF.

V is TRBV5-1 and J is TRBJ2-2; TRBD1 might be the D (5 bases). The CDR3 contains 15 residues. Germline V gives CDR1 SGHRS, CDR2 YFSETQ. V was shortened by 0 bases and J by 4 bases, with 10 bases between the two germline ends. The DNA for the CDR3 is TGCGCCAGCAGCTTGGCCGGTCAGGGCACCGGGGAGCTGTTTTTT. It yields the protein CASSLAGQGTGELFF.

The genes are TRBV2 and TRBJ2-3; 8 bases are shared with TRBD2. The germline V gene encodes CDR1 SNHLY and CDR2 FYNNEI. V lost 1 base to trimming and J lost 3 bases; unmatched junction nucleotides: 3. This CDR3 has 15 amino acids. In DNA form, the CDR3 reads TGTGCCAGCAGTGAAGATAGCGGGGCGACAGATACGCAGTATTTT. It yields the protein CASSEDSGATDTQYF.

Concerning this clone itself: One end of the junction varies from germline; a read error may be responsible. The rearrangement joins TRBV7-8 to TRBJ2-1, with 11 bases lining up with TRBD2. Germline V gene lookup returns CDR1 SGHVS and CDR2 FQNEAQ. CDR3 length equals 15 residues. CDR3 sequence reads: CASSLAGGPRGEQFF. The CDR3 DNA reads as TGTGCCAGCAGTTTAGCGGGGGGGCCTCGGGGTGAGCAGTTCTTC.

The chain combines TRBV19 with TRBJ1-2, with 8 bases fitting TRBD1. Per the germline V gene, CDR1 is LNHDA and CDR2 is SQIVND (reference sequence). The CDR3 covers 15 residues. Germline trimming cut 7 bases from V and 7 bases from J; bases unmatched to any gene: 14. CDR3 region: CASNSGTGAFGGYTF. DNA of the CDR3: TGTGCCAGTAATTCCGGGACAGGAGCGTTTGGTGGCTACACCTTC. Full variable domain (missing parts from reference TRBV19 and TRBJ1-2): DGGITQSPKYLFRKEGQNVTLSCEQNLNHDAMYWYRQDPGQGLRLIYYSQIVNDFQKGDIAEGYSVSREKKESFPLTVTSAQKNPTAFYLCASNSGTGAFGGYTFGSGTRLTVV.

The chain combines TRBV27 with TRBJ1-3; the match to TRBD1 covers 9 bases. CDR3 length: 14 residues. With V trimmed by 8 bases and J by 3 bases, 5 bases remained unmatched. The germline V gene has CDR1 MNHEY and CDR2 SMNVEV (reference sequence). The CDR3 sequence is CASADRGYGNTIYF. In nucleotides, the CDR3 is TGTGCCAGCGCCGACAGGGGGTATGGAAACACCATATATTTT.

This clone was seen more than once but under ten times. The rearrangement links TRBV25-1 to TRBJ1-4; D possibly corresponds to TRBD1 (5 bases). From germline, CDR1 is MGHDK and CDR2 SYGVNS. V lost 6 bases to trimming and J lost 1 base, with 9 bases between them. This CDR3 region has 14 residues. CDR3 region: CASRFGGTNEKLFF. CDR3 bases: TGTGCCAGCAGGTTCGGGGGAACTAATGAAAAACTGTTTTTT.

This chain joins TRBV5-6 and TRBJ2-1; tentative D call: TRBD2 (6 bases). Trimming took off 2 bases at V and 6 bases at J, with 18 bases between the two ends. The germline V gene encodes CDR1 SGHDT and CDR2 YYEEEE. The CDR3 is 16 residues long. CDR3 region: CASSFVRGGTRNEQFF. Here the CDR3 DNA reads TGTGCCAGCAGCTTTGTGCGGGGAGGTACTCGCAATGAGCAGTTCTTC. Supplemented by reference TRBV5-6 and TRBJ2-1, the full variable domain reads DAGVTQSPTHLIKTRGQQVTLRCSPKSGHDTVSWYQQALGQGPQFIFQYYEEEERQRGNFPDRFSGHQFPNYSSELNVNALLLGDSALYLCASSFVRGGTRNEQFFGPGTRLTVL.

The chain carries TRBV7-2 and TRBJ1-3, with a possible D match to TRBD1 (5 bases). The length of the CDR3 is 16 residues. Trimming shortened V by 1 base and J by 1 base, and 11 bases separated the two germline ends. In germline, CDR1 is SGHTA, CDR2 FQGNSA. For the CDR3, the DNA is TGTGCCAGCAGCTTAGTCAGGGTCGGGTCTGGAAACACCATATATTTT. This sequence encodes CASSLVRVGSGNTIYF.

The CDR3 DNA reads as TGTGCCAGCAGCTTAGCGGGGCAGGGAATTTGGGAGACCCAGTACTTC. This translates into CASSLAGQGIWETQYF. The chain employs TRBV7-9 and TRBJ2-5; possibly TRBD1 for D (5 bases). Germline-derived CDR1 and CDR2 are SEHNR and FQNEAQ (reference sequence). The CDR3 is 16 amino acids. The V gene lost 0 bases and the J gene lost 5 bases, with 16 bases spanning the gap.

V is TRBV6-5 and J is TRBJ1-2, with a tentative D call TRBD1 (5 bases). CDR3 length: 13 residues. V gave up 6 bases and J gave up 3 bases, with 11 bases separating them. Germline V gives CDR1 MNHEY, CDR2 SVGAGI. This CDR3 reads CASRGAGDYGYTF. CDR3 in DNA: TGTGCCAGCAGAGGGGCAGGCGACTATGGCTACACCTTC.

The gene calls are TRBV7-3 and TRBJ2-3, with D possibly being TRBD1 (5 bases). The CDR3 has 12 residues. The V and J ends lost 2 bases and 6 bases respectively, with 6 bases between them. Germline V lookup: CDR1 SGHTA, CDR2 FQGTGA. For the CDR3, the DNA is TGTGCCAGCAGCTTACAGGGTGATACGCAGTATTTT. Its translation is CASSLQGDTQYF. The whole variable domain, filled in from reference TRBV7-3 and TRBJ2-3, reads GAGVSQTPSNKVTEKGKYVELRCDPISGHTALYWYRQSLGQGPEFLIYFQGTGAADDSGLPNDRFFAVRPEGSVSTLKIQRTERGDSAVYLCASSLQGDTQYFGPGTRLTVL.

This chain connects TRBV2 to TRBJ1-2; unclear D gene. Trimming removed 7 bases from V and 3 bases from J, with 12 bases in between. Germline CDR1 SNHLY, CDR2 FYNNEI. This CDR3 is 13 amino acids long. CDR3 sequence: CASNPGGDYGYTF. In DNA form, the CDR3 reads TGTGCCAGCAATCCAGGAGGAGACTATGGCTACACCTTC.

The chain employs TRBV19 and TRBJ1-5; TRBD1 matches 8 bases. The germline V gene has CDR1 LNHDA and CDR2 SQIVND (reference sequence). J was trimmed by 4 bases and V by 7 bases; bases with no gene match: 15. The CDR3 extends over 17 amino acids. The CDR3 coding sequence is TGTGCCAGTAACCCGGGACAGGCGAGGGGAGAAAATCAGCCCCAGCATTTT. Translating gives CASNPGQARGENQPQHF.

The J gene is TRBJ1-1, the V gene TRBV2; D call uncertain. Trimming stripped 5 bases from V and 8 bases from J, with 9 bases between. The germline V gene encodes CDR1 SNHLY and CDR2 FYNNEI. This CDR3 spans 11 amino acids. The DNA for the CDR3 is TGTGCCAGCAGTTACGCGGGGGAAGCTTTCTTT. Protein sequence: CASSYAGEAFF.

V and J are TRBV5-5 and TRBJ1-2; D call uncertain. V was pared by 1 base and J by 1 base, with 5 bases between. This CDR3 has 13 amino acids. CDR1 is SGHKS, CDR2 YYEKEE, per germline (reference sequence). In nucleotides, the CDR3 is TGTGCCAGCAGCTTGCAGGTTAACTATGGCTACACCTTC. Translating it yields CASSLQVNYGYTF.

The V gene is TRBV11-1, the J gene TRBJ2-5, with a weak D call TRBD2 (6 bases). This CDR3 spans 15 amino acids. Trimming shortened V by 5 bases and J by 2 bases, and 15 bases separated the two germline ends. Looked up from germline, CDR1 is SGHAT and CDR2 is FQDESV (reference sequence). The CDR3 region is CASSPNLAGQETQYF. CDR3 bases: TGTGCCAGCAGCCCCAACCTCGCGGGGCAAGAGACCCAGTACTTC.

The gene calls are TRBV7-2 and TRBJ2-5; no firm D call. Germline V gene lookup returns CDR1 SGHTA and CDR2 FQGNSA. The CDR3 has 14 amino acids. Between the trimmed V and J ends, which lost 5 bases and 5 bases, there was a span of 15 bases. The CDR3 DNA reads as TGTGCCAGCAGCCGCCCCACGAGCTTGGAGACCCAGTACTTC. Its translation is CASSRPTSLETQYF.

The chain combines TRBV10-2 with TRBJ2-1; 11 bases match TRBD2. The CDR3 is made up of 16 amino acids. Trimming removed 2 bases from V and 6 bases from J; junction bases left unmatched: 6. Looked up from germline, CDR1 is WSHSY and CDR2 is SAAADI. The CDR3 nucleotides read TGCGCCAGCAGTGAGGCACTAGCGGGGGTCGGCAATGAGCAGTTCTTC. This translates into CASSEALAGVGNEQFF.

The gene calls are TRBV2 and TRBJ2-4; D may be TRBD2 (6 bases). The CDR3 extends over 14 amino acids. Germline V CDR1 and CDR2: SNHLY, FYNNEI. Trimming stripped 4 bases from V and 1 base from J, with 8 bases between. The CDR3 sequence: CASSVRGAKNIQYF. CDR3 nucleotides: TGTGCCAGCAGTGTTCGGGGGGCCAAAAACATTCAGTACTTC. Variable domain in full (rest from reference TRBV2 and TRBJ2-4): EPEVTQTPSHQVTQMGQEVILRCVPISNHLYFYWYRQILGQKVEFLVSFYNNEISEKSEIFDDQFSVERPDGSNFTLKIRSTKLEDSAMYFCASSVRGAKNIQYFGAGTRLSVL.

The rearrangement uses TRBV7-9 and TRBJ2-5, with D possibly matching TRBD1 (5 bases). The CDR3 is 15 amino acids. Between the trimmed V and J ends, which lost 3 bases and 2 bases, there was a span of 13 bases. The germline CDR1 and CDR2 sequences are SEHNR and FQNEAQ (reference sequence). CDR3 sequence: CASSFSQGPQETQYF. The CDR3 DNA sequence: TGTGCCAGCAGCTTCAGTCAGGGTCCACAAGAGACCCAGTACTTC. Looking up the rest from reference TRBV7-9 and TRBJ2-5 gives the full variable domain: DTGVSQNPRHKITKRGQNVTFRCDPISEHNRLYWYRQTLGQGPEFLTYFQNEAQLEKSRLLSDRFSAERPKGSFSTLEIQRTEQGDSAMYLCASSFSQGPQETQYFGPGTRLLVL.

The chain links TRBV5-8 to TRBJ2-5; possibly TRBD1 for D (5 bases). The CDR3 extends over 15 amino acids. V was trimmed by 2 bases and J by 1 base, leaving 12 bases between them. In germline, CDR1 is SGHTS, CDR2 YDEGEE. CDR3 sequence: CASSLGQPIQETQYF. CDR3 bases: TGTGCCAGCAGCTTAGGACAACCGATCCAAGAGACCCAGTACTTC.

The chain has TRBV4-2 and TRBJ2-7, with D perhaps TRBD1 (6 bases). The germline V gene has CDR1 LGHNA and CDR2 YNFKEQ. This CDR3 spans 13 amino acids. Deletions cut 3 bases from V and 3 bases from J, with 9 bases between. CDR3 loop: CASSQDSLYEQYF. The CDR3 DNA sequence: TGTGCCAGCAGCCAGGACAGCCTCTACGAGCAGTACTTC.

In regard to this clone: The same CDR3 arises from other DNA sequences in this sample as well. The chain recombines TRBV4-2 with TRBJ1-1, with unresolved D. V lost 0 bases and J 2 bases, leaving 7 bases between the germline ends. The CDR3 loop spans 14 amino acids. Germline lookup yields CDR1 LGHNA and CDR2 YNFKEQ. The CDR3 coding sequence is TGTGCCAGCAGCCAAGATCGAGGCAACACTGAAGCTTTCTTT. Amino acids: CASSQDRGNTEAFF.

This clone was seen more than once but under ten times. V and J are TRBV19 and TRBJ2-6; 7 bases line up with TRBD1. This CDR3 comprises 16 residues. The V and J ends lost 7 bases and 1 base, in that order; junction bases with no gene match: 7. CDR1 LNHDA and CDR2 SQIVND come from the germline V gene (reference sequence). The CDR3 is CASKDRSTSGANVLTF. The CDR3 DNA reads as TGTGCCAGTAAGGACAGGTCGACGTCTGGGGCCAACGTCCTGACTTTC.

The table lists this clone with a few counts. The genes are TRBV7-9 and TRBJ1-1, with 8 bases matching TRBD1. This CDR3 has 12 residues. After removal of 5 bases from V and 7 bases from J, the junction contained 3 bases not matched to a gene. Looked up from germline, CDR1 is SEHNR and CDR2 is FQNEAQ (reference sequence). The CDR3 sequence: CASSLQGGEAFF. The DNA of the CDR3 is TGTGCCAGCAGCCTACAGGGGGGTGAAGCTTTCTTT.

This sequence joins TRBV6-1 and TRBJ2-7, with TRBD1 as a possible D gene (6 bases). From germline, CDR1 is MNHNS and CDR2 SASEGT. V was trimmed by 3 bases and J by 1 base, leaving 10 bases between them. The CDR3 length is 14 residues. The CDR3 DNA sequence: TGTGCCAGCAGTGACAGGGGCCGGTCCTACGAGCAGTACTTC. The encoded protein is CASSDRGRSYEQYF.

This rearrangement joins TRBV18 to TRBJ1-1; the D is unclear. There are 15 residues in the CDR3. V lost 0 bases and J 3 bases, leaving 11 bases between the germline ends. In germline, CDR1 is KGHSH, CDR2 LQKENI. The CDR3 coding sequence is TGTGCCAGCTCACCACCGGGAGGAAGGGACACTGAAGCTTTCTTT. It codes for CASSPPGGRDTEAFF.

This chain uses TRBV25-1 with TRBJ2-3; possibly TRBD1 for D (5 bases). This CDR3 has 15 residues. Germline V gives CDR1 MGHDK, CDR2 SYGVNS. V lost 4 bases, J lost 0 bases, and 11 bases lay in between. CDR3 loop: CASSVLGVSTDTQYF. The CDR3 DNA reads TGTGCCAGCAGTGTTTTAGGGGTGAGCACAGATACGCAGTATTTT.